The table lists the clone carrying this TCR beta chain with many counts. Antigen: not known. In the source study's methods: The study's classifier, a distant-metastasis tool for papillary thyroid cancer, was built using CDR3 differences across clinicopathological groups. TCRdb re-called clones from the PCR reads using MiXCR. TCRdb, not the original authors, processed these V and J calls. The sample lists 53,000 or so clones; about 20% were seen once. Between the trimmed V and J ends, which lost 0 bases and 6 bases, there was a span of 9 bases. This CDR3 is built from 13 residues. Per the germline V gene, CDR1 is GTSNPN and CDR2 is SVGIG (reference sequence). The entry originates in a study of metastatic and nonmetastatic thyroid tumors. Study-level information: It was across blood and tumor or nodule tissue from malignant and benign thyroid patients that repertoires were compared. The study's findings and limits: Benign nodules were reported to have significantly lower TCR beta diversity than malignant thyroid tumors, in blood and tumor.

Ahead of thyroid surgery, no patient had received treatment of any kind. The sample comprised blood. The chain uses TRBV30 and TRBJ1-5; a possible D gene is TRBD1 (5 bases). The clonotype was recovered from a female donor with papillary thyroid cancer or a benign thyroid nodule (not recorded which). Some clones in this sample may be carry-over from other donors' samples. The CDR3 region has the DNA TGTGCCTGGAGTGTCTACGGGGGTCAGCCCCAGCATTTT. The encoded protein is CAWSVYGGQPQHF.